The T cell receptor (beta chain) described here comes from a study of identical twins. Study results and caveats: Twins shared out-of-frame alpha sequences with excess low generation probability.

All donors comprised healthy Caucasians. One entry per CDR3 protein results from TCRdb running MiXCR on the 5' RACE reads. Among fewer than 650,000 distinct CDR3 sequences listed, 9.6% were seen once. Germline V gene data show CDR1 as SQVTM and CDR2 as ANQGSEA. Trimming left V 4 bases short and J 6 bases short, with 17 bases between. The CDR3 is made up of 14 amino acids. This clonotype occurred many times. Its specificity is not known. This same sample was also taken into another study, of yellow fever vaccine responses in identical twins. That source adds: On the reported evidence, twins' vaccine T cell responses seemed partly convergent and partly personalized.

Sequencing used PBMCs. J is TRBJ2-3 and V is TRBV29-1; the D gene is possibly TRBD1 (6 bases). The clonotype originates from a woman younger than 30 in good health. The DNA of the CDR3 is TGCAGCGTTGGCCCAGGGGCGGGCTCGGATACGCAGTATTTT. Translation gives CSVGPGAGSDTQYF.